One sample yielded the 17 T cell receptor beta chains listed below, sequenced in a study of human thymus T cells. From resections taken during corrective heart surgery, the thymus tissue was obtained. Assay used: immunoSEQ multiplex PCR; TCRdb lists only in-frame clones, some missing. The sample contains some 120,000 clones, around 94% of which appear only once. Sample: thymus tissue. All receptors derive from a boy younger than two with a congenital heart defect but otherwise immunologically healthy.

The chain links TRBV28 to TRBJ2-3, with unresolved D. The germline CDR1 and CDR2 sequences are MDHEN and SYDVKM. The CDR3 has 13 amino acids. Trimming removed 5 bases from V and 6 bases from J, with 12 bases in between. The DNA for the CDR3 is TGTGCCAGCAGTAGGACGGGCAAGGATACGCAGTATTTT. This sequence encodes CASSRTGKDTQYF.

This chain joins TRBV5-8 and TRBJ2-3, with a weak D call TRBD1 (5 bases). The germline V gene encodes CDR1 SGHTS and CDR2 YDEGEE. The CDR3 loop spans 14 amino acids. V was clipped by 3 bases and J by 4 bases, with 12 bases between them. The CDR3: CASSSQGPPDTQYF. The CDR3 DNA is TGTGCCAGCAGCTCCCAGGGCCCCCCAGATACGCAGTATTTT.

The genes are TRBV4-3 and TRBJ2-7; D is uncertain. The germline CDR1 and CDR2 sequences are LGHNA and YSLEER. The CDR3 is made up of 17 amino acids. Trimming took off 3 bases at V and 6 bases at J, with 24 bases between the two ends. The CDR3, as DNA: TGCGCCAGCAGCCAGTTTGTTGGCGCCAGAATTCCGACCGAGCAGTACTTC. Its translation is CASSQFVGARIPTEQYF.

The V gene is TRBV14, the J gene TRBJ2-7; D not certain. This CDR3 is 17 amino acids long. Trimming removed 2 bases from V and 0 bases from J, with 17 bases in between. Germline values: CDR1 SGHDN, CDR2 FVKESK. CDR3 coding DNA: TGTGCCAGCAGCCAATCCCATCTCTACCGGAGCTCCTACGAGCAGTACTTC. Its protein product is CASSQSHLYRSSYEQYF.

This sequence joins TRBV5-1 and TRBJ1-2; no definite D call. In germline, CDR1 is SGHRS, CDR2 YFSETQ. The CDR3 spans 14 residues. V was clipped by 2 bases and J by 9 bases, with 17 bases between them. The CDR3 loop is CASSLTELSTRYTF. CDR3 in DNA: TGCGCCAGCAGCTTAACTGAACTCTCTACACGCTACACCTTC.

The CDR3: CASSEARGWDHMGYEQYF. CDR3 bases: TGTGCCAGCAGTGAAGCGCGAGGGTGGGACCATATGGGCTACGAGCAGTACTTC. The genes are TRBV6-1 and TRBJ2-7; D tentatively fits TRBD1 or TRBD2 (5 bases each). This CDR3 spans 18 amino acids. Trimming took off 0 bases at V and 3 bases at J, with 21 bases between the two ends. Germline values: CDR1 MNHNS, CDR2 SASEGT.

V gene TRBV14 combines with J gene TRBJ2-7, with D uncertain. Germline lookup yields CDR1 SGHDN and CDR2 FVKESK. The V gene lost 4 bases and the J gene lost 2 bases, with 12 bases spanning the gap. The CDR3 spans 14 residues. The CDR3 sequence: CASSPRRQPYEQYF. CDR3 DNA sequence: TGTGCCAGCAGCCCACGCAGGCAACCCTACGAGCAGTACTTC.

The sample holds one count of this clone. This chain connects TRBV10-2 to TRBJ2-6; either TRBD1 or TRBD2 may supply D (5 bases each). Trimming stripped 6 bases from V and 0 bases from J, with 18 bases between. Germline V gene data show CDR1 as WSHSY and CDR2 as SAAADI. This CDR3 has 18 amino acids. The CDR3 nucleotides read TGCGCCAGCAGGGCTCAACAGGACGGAGGCTCTGGGGCCAACGTCCTGACTTTC. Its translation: CASRAQQDGGSGANVLTF.

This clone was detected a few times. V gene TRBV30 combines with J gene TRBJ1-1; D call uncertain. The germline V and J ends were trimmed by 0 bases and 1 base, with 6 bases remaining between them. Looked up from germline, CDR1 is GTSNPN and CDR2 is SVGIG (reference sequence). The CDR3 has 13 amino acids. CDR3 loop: CAWSVGGNTEAFF. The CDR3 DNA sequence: TGTGCCTGGAGTGTAGGAGGGAACACTGAAGCTTTCTTT.

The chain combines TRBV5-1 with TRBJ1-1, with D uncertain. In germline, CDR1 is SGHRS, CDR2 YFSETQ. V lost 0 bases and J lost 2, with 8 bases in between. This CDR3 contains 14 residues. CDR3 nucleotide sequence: TGCGCCAGCAGCTTGGGACACCTCAACACTGAAGCTTTCTTT. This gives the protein CASSLGHLNTEAFF.

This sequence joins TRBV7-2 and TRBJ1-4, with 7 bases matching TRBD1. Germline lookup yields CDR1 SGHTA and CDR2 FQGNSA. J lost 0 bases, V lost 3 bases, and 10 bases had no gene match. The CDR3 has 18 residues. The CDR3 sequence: CASSLEGTAAPTNEKLFF. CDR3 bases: TGTGCCAGCAGCTTGGAGGGGACAGCCGCGCCAACTAATGAAAAACTGTTTTTT.

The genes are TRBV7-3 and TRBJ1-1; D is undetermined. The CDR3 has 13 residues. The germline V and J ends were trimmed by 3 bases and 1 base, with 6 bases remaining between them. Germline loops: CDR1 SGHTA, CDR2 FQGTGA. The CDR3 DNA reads TGTGCCAGCAGCTTTGAGGGGAACACTGAAGCTTTCTTT. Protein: CASSFEGNTEAFF.

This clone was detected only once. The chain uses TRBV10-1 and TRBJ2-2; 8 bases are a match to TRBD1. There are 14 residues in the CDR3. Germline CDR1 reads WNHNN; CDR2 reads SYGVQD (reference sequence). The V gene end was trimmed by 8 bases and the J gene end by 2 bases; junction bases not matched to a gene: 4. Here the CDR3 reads CASSGTGNTGELFF. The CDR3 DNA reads TGCGCCAGCTCCGGGACAGGAAACACCGGGGAGCTGTTTTTT.

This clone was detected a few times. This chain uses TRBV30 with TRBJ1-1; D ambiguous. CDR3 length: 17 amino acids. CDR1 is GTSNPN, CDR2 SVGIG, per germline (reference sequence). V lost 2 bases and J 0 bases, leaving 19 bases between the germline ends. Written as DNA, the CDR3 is TGTGCCTGGAGTCGAGACACCACCAGGCCAGTGAACACTGAAGCTTTCTTT. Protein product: CAWSRDTTRPVNTEAFF.

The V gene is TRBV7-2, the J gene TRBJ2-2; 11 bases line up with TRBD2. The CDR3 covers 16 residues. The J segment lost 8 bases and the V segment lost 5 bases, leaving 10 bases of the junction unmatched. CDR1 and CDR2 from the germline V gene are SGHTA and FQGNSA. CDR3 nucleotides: TGTGCCAGCAGCCTTAGCGGGGGGGCCCTTGGTGGGGAGCTGTTTTTT. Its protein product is CASSLSGGALGGELFF.

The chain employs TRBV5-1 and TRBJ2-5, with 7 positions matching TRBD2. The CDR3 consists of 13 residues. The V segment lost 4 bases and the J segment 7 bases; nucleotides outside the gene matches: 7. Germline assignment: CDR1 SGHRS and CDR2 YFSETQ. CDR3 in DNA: TGCGCCAGCAGCCCACGCCGACTAGCGACCCAGTACTTC. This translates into CASSPRRLATQYF.

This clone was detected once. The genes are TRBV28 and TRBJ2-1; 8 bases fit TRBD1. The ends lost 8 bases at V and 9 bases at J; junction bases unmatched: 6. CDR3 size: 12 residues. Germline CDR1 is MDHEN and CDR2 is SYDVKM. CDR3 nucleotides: TGTGCCAGCGGTACAGGGGGAGGTGAGCAGTTCTTC. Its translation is CASGTGGGEQFF.